This T cell receptor (beta chain) is drawn from a study of radiotherapy plus CTLA-4 blockade in lung cancer. Findings and limits, study-wide: Together with interferon-beta, which increased in serum after radiation, early dynamic changes in blood T cell clones were reportedly the best predictors of response.

In chemo-refractory metastatic non-small-cell lung cancer, patients got ipilimumab CTLA-4 blockade together with focal radiation. With respect to this clone: Its cognate antigen is unknown.

Germline V gene sequence: CDR1 LNHDA, CDR2 SQIVND (reference sequence). The CDR3 sequence is 16 residues long. Trimming at V came to 6 bases and at J to 2 bases, leaving 11 bases not matched to a gene. Measured with immunoSEQ multiplex PCR; TCRdb has only the in-frame clones, and not every one. The data contain roughly 98,000 clones, 75% to 90% of them seen just once; the ten biggest clones take up around 3.5%. Material: peripheral blood, obtained from a patient treated with radiotherapy plus ipilimumab. The sequence was obtained from a human donor with non-small cell lung cancer who had a partial response to radiotherapy plus ipilimumab. This chain connects TRBV19 to TRBJ2-7; 9 nucleotides agree with TRBD2. The DNA of the CDR3 is TGTGCCAGTAGGAATCAGGCAACTAGCGGGCCCTACGAGCAGTACTTC. Translating it yields CASRNQATSGPYEQYF.